The present T cell receptor beta chain was sequenced within a study of T cell changes during pregnancy in multiple sclerosis. CDR1 is GTSNPN and CDR2 is SVGIG in the germline V gene (reference sequence). V was clipped by 0 bases and J by 9 bases, with 18 bases between them. The CDR3 length is 15 residues. Clones were read by immunoSEQ multiplex PCR, and TCRdb kept only the in-frame ones, dropping some. This table holds about 20,000 clones, roughly nine tenths found once. The J gene is TRBJ2-1, the V gene TRBV30; possible D gene TRBD2, 6 bases. The TCR originated in a female donor in good health, enrolled as a control in a pregnancy study. The input for sequencing was CD8+ T cells from peripheral blood mononuclear cells, taken after pregnancy. The CDR3 is CAWSVLPGVLGEQFF. The CDR3, as DNA: TGTGCCTGGAGTGTACTACCGGGGGTTTTGGGTGAGCAGTTCTTC.